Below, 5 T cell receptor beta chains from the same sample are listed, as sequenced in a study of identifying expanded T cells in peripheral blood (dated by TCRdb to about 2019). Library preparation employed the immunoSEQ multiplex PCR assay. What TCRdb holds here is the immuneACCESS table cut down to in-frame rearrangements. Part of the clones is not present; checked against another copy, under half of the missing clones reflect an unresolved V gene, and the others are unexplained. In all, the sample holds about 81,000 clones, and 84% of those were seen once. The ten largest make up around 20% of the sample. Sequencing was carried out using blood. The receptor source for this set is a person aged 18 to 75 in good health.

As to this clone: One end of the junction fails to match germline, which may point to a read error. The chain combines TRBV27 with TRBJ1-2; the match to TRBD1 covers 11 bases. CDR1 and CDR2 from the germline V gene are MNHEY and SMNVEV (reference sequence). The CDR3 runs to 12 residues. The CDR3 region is CASSFAGQGETF. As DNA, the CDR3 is TGTGCCAGCAGTTTTGCGGGACAGGGGGAAACTTTC.

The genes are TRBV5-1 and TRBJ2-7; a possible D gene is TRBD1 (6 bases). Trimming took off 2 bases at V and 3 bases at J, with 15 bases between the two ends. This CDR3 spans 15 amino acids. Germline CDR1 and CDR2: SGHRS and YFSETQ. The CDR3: CASSFNRASDYEQYF. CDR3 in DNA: TGCGCCAGCAGCTTTAACAGGGCATCGGACTACGAGCAGTACTTC. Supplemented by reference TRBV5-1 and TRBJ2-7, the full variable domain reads KAGVTQTPRYLIKTRGQQVTLSCSPISGHRSVSWYQQTPGQGLQFLFEYFSETQRNKGNFPGRFSGRQFSNSRSEMNVSTLELGDSALYLCASSFNRASDYEQYFGPGTRLTVT.

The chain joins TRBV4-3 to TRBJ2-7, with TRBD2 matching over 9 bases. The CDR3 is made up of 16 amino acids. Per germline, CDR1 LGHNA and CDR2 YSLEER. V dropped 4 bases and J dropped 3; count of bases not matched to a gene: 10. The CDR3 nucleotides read TGCGCCAGCAGCCCCGGGGTAGCGGGAGCCCTCTACGAGCAGTACTTC. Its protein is CASSPGVAGALYEQYF.

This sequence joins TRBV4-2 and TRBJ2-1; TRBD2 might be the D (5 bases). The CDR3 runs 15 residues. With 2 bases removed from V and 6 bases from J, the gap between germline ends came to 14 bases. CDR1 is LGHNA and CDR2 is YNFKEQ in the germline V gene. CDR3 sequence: CASSQLASWGNEQFF. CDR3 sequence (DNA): TGTGCCAGCAGCCAACTAGCCTCCTGGGGCAATGAGCAGTTCTTC.

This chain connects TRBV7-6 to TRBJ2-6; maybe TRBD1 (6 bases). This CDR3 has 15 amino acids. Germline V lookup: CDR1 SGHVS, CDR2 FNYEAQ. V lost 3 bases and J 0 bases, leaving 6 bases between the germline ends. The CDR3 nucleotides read TGTGCCAGCAGCTTGGGGGCCTCTGGGGCCAACGTCCTGACTTTC. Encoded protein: CASSLGASGANVLTF.